A single TCR beta chain is shown here with its context. Its target is unknown. CDR1 and CDR2 (germline): SGHNT, YENEEA. V shed 2 bases and J 1 base; nucleotides not matched to a gene: 2. This CDR3 region has 16 residues. This sample stems from a study of cytomegalovirus exposure and HLA in healthy donors. Findings of the study overall: Further analysis, carried out later, found HLA-associated TCR beta chains more clonally expanded than equally common other chains. Among the sequence variants, a highly shared cluster was likely an artifact of sequencing.

The study ran its PCR with 60 Vbeta and 13 Jbeta primers. Clones were sequenced by immunoSEQ multiplex PCR, and TCRdb holds only the in-frame ones, with some missing. The data contain 100,000 or so clones, more than 60% of them singletons. The genes are TRBV11-3 and TRBJ2-3, with 11 nucleotides matching TRBD2. Input material: PBMCs. This receptor was obtained from a woman in her late teens or twenties in good health and CMV-seropositive. CDR3 in DNA: TGTGCCAGCAGCTTAAAACTAGCGGGAGGCACAGATACGCAGTATTTT. Translating gives CASSLKLAGGTDTQYF.